The 17 T cell receptor beta chains given below trace back to one sample, sequenced in a study of T cell responses to AZD1222 COVID-19 vaccine (dated by TCRdb to about 2021). Receptors were amplified or captured by the immunoSEQ multiplex PCR assay. TCRdb re-hosts the immuneACCESS table, in-frame sequences only. Its copies lack some clones; in the studies checked, an unresolved V gene accounts for under half of them, and the cause for the rest is not known. The sample records roughly 190,000 clones, roughly 92% of which are singletons. The ten largest account for 1% to 1.5% of the sample. The time point label here, explained by the study, means: baseline before first vaccination. The material sequenced was peripheral blood, taken on day 0 of AZD1222 vaccination. Receptors originate from an adult in good health.

The rearrangement links TRBV28 to TRBJ1-1; D unresolved. The germline gives CDR1 MDHEN, CDR2 SYDVKM. The V gene lost 5 bases and the J gene lost 0 bases, with 13 bases spanning the gap. The CDR3 totals 15 residues. CDR3 protein: CASSGSLGLNTEAFF. CDR3 sequence (DNA): TGTGCCAGCAGTGGATCCCTGGGCTTGAACACTGAAGCTTTCTTT.

V gene TRBV7-3 combines with J gene TRBJ1-1; 9 bases fit TRBD1. V lost 6 bases and J lost 4; bases outside the gene matches: 12. The germline gives CDR1 SGHTA, CDR2 FQGTGA. The CDR3 spans 16 residues. CDR3: CASRHIDRGESTEAFF. CDR3 sequence (DNA): TGTGCCAGCAGACATATTGACAGGGGGGAGAGCACTGAAGCTTTCTTT.

This rearrangement joins TRBV6-2 or TRBV6-3 to TRBJ1-2; 7 bases line up with TRBD1. Germline loops: CDR1 MNHEY, CDR2 SVGEGT. V lost 5 bases, J lost 4 bases, and 7 bases stayed unmatched. The CDR3 is 14 residues long. CDR3: CASSHWRQGYGYTF. In nucleotides, the CDR3 is TGTGCCAGCAGTCACTGGCGACAGGGCTATGGCTACACCTTC.

This chain joins TRBV4-3 and TRBJ2-3, with TRBD1 matching over 8 bases. CDR3 size: 15 residues. CDR1 is LGHNA and CDR2 is YSLEER in the germline V gene. Unmatched junction bases numbered 7, after V lost 4 bases and J lost 4 bases. This chain's CDR3 is CASSPSGGIADTQYF. CDR3 DNA sequence: TGCGCCAGCAGCCCCTCAGGGGGCATTGCAGATACGCAGTATTTT.

V usage is TRBV9 and J usage is TRBJ1-4; unclear D gene. Germline-derived CDR1 and CDR2 are SGDLS and YYNGEE. V was shortened by 4 bases and J by 0 bases, with 19 bases between the two germline ends. This CDR3 is built from 18 residues. CDR3 nucleotides: TGTGCCAGCAGCTCAAGAGGAGGGCCCAGTACAACTAATGAAAAACTGTTTTTT. As protein: CASSSRGGPSTTNEKLFF. The variable domain in full, completed from reference TRBV9 and TRBJ1-4, reads DSGVTQTPKHLITATGQRVTLRCSPRSGDLSVYWYQQSLDQGLQFLIQYYNGEERAKGNILERFSAQQFPDLHSELNLSSLELGDSALYFCASSSRGGPSTTNEKLFFGSGTQLSVL.

V gene TRBV3-1 (or the pseudogene TRBV3-2) combines with J gene TRBJ1-1; no clear D. The V end lost 1 base, the J end lost 1 base, and 13 bases lay between the germline ends. Germline V gives CDR1 LGHDT, CDR2 YNNKEL (reference sequence). The CDR3 loop spans 16 amino acids. The DNA for the CDR3 is TGTGCCAGCAGCCAAGTCGAAAGCACCCGGAACACTGAAGCTTTCTTT. It specifies CASSQVESTRNTEAFF.

The chain couples TRBV3-1 (or the pseudogene TRBV3-2) to TRBJ2-7, with 9 bases fitting TRBD1. V was clipped by 3 bases and J by 1 base; unmatched bases: 16. Germline V lookup: CDR1 LGHDT, CDR2 YNNKEL (reference sequence). The CDR3 length is 19 residues. The CDR3 here is CASSHYLRGTGTESYEQYF. The CDR3 DNA is TGTGCCAGCAGCCACTATCTACGTGGGACAGGGACAGAATCCTACGAGCAGTACTTC.

The rearrangement links TRBV14 to TRBJ2-5; TRBD1 might be the D (6 bases). In germline, CDR1 is SGHDN, CDR2 FVKESK. This CDR3 contains 18 residues. V was pared by 1 base and J by 0 bases, with 18 bases between. CDR3 in DNA: TGTGCCAGCAGCCAAGGAAGTGGAGCAGGGGTCTACCAAGAGACCCAGTACTTC. It yields the protein CASSQGSGAGVYQETQYF.

A remark on this clone: Other DNA sequences in the sample encode the same CDR3. The genes are TRBV27 and TRBJ1-5; D perhaps matches TRBD1 (5 bases). Germline values: CDR1 MNHEY, CDR2 SMNVEV (reference sequence). There are 13 residues in the CDR3. The V end was cut by 1 base, the J end by 5 bases, with 6 bases between. Written as DNA, the CDR3 is TGTGCCAGCAGTTTATTAGGGGATCAGCCCCAGCATTTT. It codes for CASSLLGDQPQHF.

The chain recombines TRBV6-1 with TRBJ2-1; TRBD2 agrees at 10 bases. This CDR3 is 16 amino acids long. Per germline, CDR1 MNHNS and CDR2 SASEGT. Germline trimming cut 6 bases from V and 3 bases from J; bases unmatched to any gene: 8. The CDR3, as DNA: TGTGCCAGCAGAGAAACTAGCGGGGCTAACTACAATGAGCAGTTCTTC. Protein: CASRETSGANYNEQFF.

V usage is TRBV11-2 and J usage is TRBJ1-5, with TRBD1 matching 10 bases. From germline, CDR1 is SGHAT and CDR2 FQNNGV. V dropped 5 bases and J dropped 4; count of bases not matched to a gene: 5. The CDR3 length is 15 residues. DNA for the CDR3: TGTGCCAGCAGCCTCGACAGGGGGCGGAATCAGCCCCAGCATTTT. This encodes CASSLDRGRNQPQHF.

CDR3 region: CSVDASGGYGYTF. DNA of the CDR3: TGCAGCGTTGACGCCTCGGGGGGTTATGGCTACACCTTC. The gene calls are TRBV29-1 and TRBJ1-2; the D gene is possibly TRBD1 (5 bases). Trimming pared 3 bases from V and 5 bases from J, leaving 13 bases between. The CDR3 totals 13 residues. Germline V gene lookup returns CDR1 SQVTM and CDR2 ANQGSEA.

The chain employs TRBV12-3 or TRBV12-4 and TRBJ1-6, with 7 bases lining up with TRBD1. Germline trimming cut 8 bases from V and 5 bases from J; bases unmatched to any gene: 3. The CDR3 length is 13 residues. CDR3 nucleotide sequence: TGTGCCAGCGCACAGGGGAATAATTCACCCCTCCACTTT. It codes for CASAQGNNSPLHF.

This clone showed up just a few times. This chain joins TRBV3-1 (or the pseudogene TRBV3-2) and TRBJ1-5, with TRBD1 identical over 8 bases. The CDR3 has 17 amino acids. J gave up 5 bases and V 1 base, and 10 bases lay outside the gene matches. The germline CDR1 and CDR2 sequences are LGHDT and YNNKEL (reference sequence). CDR3 DNA: TGTGCCAGCAGCCAAGGTCTAGGCAGGGGGCTCTATCAGCCCCAGCATTTT. This encodes CASSQGLGRGLYQPQHF.

V is TRBV13 and J is TRBJ2-7; D could derive from TRBD1 or TRBD2 (5 bases each). V was shortened by 1 base and J by 3 bases, with 10 bases between the two germline ends. This CDR3 has 14 amino acids. Germline assignment: CDR1 PRHDT and CDR2 FYEKMQ (reference sequence). The DNA for the CDR3 is TGTGCCAGCAGCTTAGCTGGGACCGACTACGAGCAGTACTTC. It is translated as CASSLAGTDYEQYF.

This sequence joins TRBV11-3 and TRBJ2-3; D uncertain. V was cut by 0 bases and J by 8 bases, with 9 bases left in between. This CDR3 region has 13 residues. The V gene's germline CDR1 is SGHNT and CDR2 YENEEA. CDR3 region: CASSLEEFGTQYF. The CDR3 DNA sequence: TGTGCCAGCAGCTTAGAAGAGTTCGGTACGCAGTATTTT.

The chain joins TRBV6-6 to TRBJ1-1; 7 bases align to TRBD1. The V gene's germline CDR1 is MNHNY and CDR2 SVGAGI (reference sequence). V was clipped by 6 bases and J by 7 bases; unmatched bases: 5. This CDR3 has 12 residues. The CDR3 region has the DNA TGTGCCAGCAGAGAATGGACAGGTGAAGCTTTCTTT. It encodes CASREWTGEAFF.